This is a list of T cell receptor beta chains from one sample in a study of cytotoxic CD8 clonotypes in ibrutinib-treated CLL. The protocol was immunoSEQ multiplex PCR, while the TCRdb copy is restricted to in-frame clones and leaves out a portion. The sample consists of around 76,000 clones, roughly 85% of them appearing once. Sequencing was performed on PBMCs, taken after 24 months of ibrutinib treatment. The receptors come from a human donor with chronic lymphocytic leukemia. Both conserved end residues are part of each CDR3. A D gene is named only where the DNA matches it firmly. The size entry is marked missing in some rows and otherwise reads once, few, many or a size class.

CDR3	DNA	D	size	V	J
CASSQEIRKNYEQYF	TGCGCCAGCAGCCAAGAAATCAGGAAAAACTACGAGCAGTACTTC	NA	NA	TRBV4-1	TRBJ2-7
CASSRDGTNTEAFF	TGTGCCAGCAGCAGAGACGGAACAAACACTGAAGCTTTCTTT	NA	few	TRBV7-2	TRBJ1-1
CASSATRRANTGELFF	TGCGCCAGCAGTGCTACAAGGCGGGCGAACACCGGGGAGCTGTTTTTT	NA	NA	TRBV10-1	TRBJ2-2
CANSPYRDTSGNTIYF	TGTGCCAACTCACCGTACAGGGATACCTCTGGAAACACCATATATTTT	NA	NA	TRBV18	TRBJ1-3
CASSLYRLAGQETQYF	TGTGCCAGCAGCTTGTACCGACTAGCGGGGCAAGAGACCCAGTACTTC	TRBD2	NA	TRBV5-6	TRBJ2-5
CASSQGVVAGVAGELFF	TGTGCCAGCAGCCAGGGGGTAGTAGCGGGAGTTGCCGGGGAGCTGTTTTTT	TRBD2	NA	TRBV5-4	TRBJ2-2
CAWSGDPPKLFF	TGTGCCTGGAGTGGCGACCCCCCGAAACTGTTTTTT	NA	NA	TRBV30	TRBJ1-4
CASQRGRGNNEQFF	TGTGCCAGCCAACGCGGGCGGGGCAACAATGAGCAGTTCTTC	NA	few	TRBV2	TRBJ2-1
CASSGPSGGSYNEQFF	TGTGCCAGCAGTGGACCAAGCGGGGGCTCCTACAATGAGCAGTTCTTC	TRBD2	NA	TRBV5-4	TRBJ2-1
CASSIVRGGNQPQHF	TGTGCCAGTAGTATAGTAAGGGGTGGCAATCAGCCCCAGCATTTT	NA	NA	TRBV19	TRBJ1-5
CASRPGVRGETQYF	TGTGCCAGCAGACCAGGGGTAAGGGGAGAGACCCAGTACTTC	NA	once	TRBV28	TRBJ2-5
CASSLGRGGNTIYF	TGCGCCAGCAGCTTGGGGCGGGGTGGAAACACCATATATTTT	NA	NA	TRBV5-1	TRBJ1-3
CASSLAPHGGRAYEQYF	TGTGCCAGCAGCTTAGCGCCCCATGGCGGGAGGGCATACGAGCAGTACTTC	TRBD2	NA	TRBV7-6	TRBJ2-7
CASSQAGAATPTDTQYF	TGTGCCAGCAGCCAAGCTGGGGCGGCAACTCCCACAGATACGCAGTATTTT	NA	many	TRBV4-2	TRBJ2-3
CASSPTPTQRGGYTF	TGTGCCAGCAGCCCCACCCCCACGCAGAGGGGAGGCTACACCTTC	NA	NA	TRBV5-6	TRBJ1-2
CASTLSGSYEQYF	TGTGCCAGCACCCTCTCAGGCTCCTACGAGCAGTACTTC	NA	NA	TRBV28	TRBJ2-7
CASSESGPNPEAFF	TGTGCCAGCAGTGAATCAGGGCCGAATCCTGAAGCTTTCTTT	NA	few	TRBV2	TRBJ1-1
CAWSQTPTGEGYGYTF	TGTGCCTGGAGTCAGACACCCACAGGGGAAGGTTATGGCTACACCTTC	TRBD1	NA	TRBV30	TRBJ1-2
CASSLSSLAGGNNEQFF	TGTGCCAGCAGCCTGTCGTCGCTAGCGGGAGGAAACAATGAGCAGTTCTTC	TRBD2	NA	TRBV7-2	TRBJ2-1
CASSQASLAGKYQETQYF	TGCGCCAGCAGCCAAGCCTCGTTAGCGGGGAAGTACCAAGAGACCCAGTACTTC	TRBD2	NA	TRBV4-1	TRBJ2-5
CASSPSPAGAHNEQFF	TGTGCCAGCAGCCCCTCCCCAGCGGGAGCCCACAATGAGCAGTTCTTC	TRBD2	few	TRBV27	TRBJ2-1
CASRSLANEKLFF	TGTGCCAGTCGCAGTCTGGCTAATGAAAAACTGTTTTTT	NA	NA	TRBV19	TRBJ1-4
CASSLAGRTDTQYF	TGTGCCAGCAGCTTAGCGGGGAGGACAGATACGCAGTATTTT	NA	NA	TRBV7-9	TRBJ2-3
CASSPQWPANEQFF	TGTGCCAGCAGCCCCCAGTGGCCAGCGAATGAGCAGTTCTTC	NA	few	TRBV9	TRBJ2-1
CASSLVGGTYEQYF	TGTGCCAGCAGCTTGGTCGGTGGCACCTACGAGCAGTACTTC	NA	NA	TRBV5-4	TRBJ2-7
CASSILPGALPETQYF	TGTGCCAGCAGTATCCTACCAGGGGCGCTTCCAGAGACCCAGTACTTC	NA	NA	TRBV28	TRBJ2-5
CASSRTEGGNTGELFF	TGTGCCAGCAGCCGGACAGAGGGGGGGAACACCGGGGAGCTGTTTTTT	NA	once	TRBV13	TRBJ2-2
CSVESYEQYF	TGCAGCGTTGAGTCCTACGAGCAGTACTTC	NA	NA	TRBV29-1	TRBJ2-7
CASSTGQGAGETQYF	TGTGCCAGTAGTACGGGACAGGGTGCGGGGGAGACCCAGTACTTC	TRBD1	NA	TRBV19	TRBJ2-5
CASSRAAGASYEQYF	TGTGCCAGCAGTAGGGCGGCAGGAGCATCCTACGAGCAGTACTTC	NA	NA	TRBV28	TRBJ2-7
CASSLDTKSETQYF	TGTGCCAGCAGCTTAGATACGAAGTCGGAGACCCAGTACTTC	NA	NA	TRBV11-2	TRBJ2-5
CASSPISTGGSHYGYTF	TGTGCCAGCTCACCAATATCGACAGGGGGCTCCCATTATGGCTACACCTTC	TRBD1	NA	TRBV18	TRBJ1-2
CASSRGTSGVQETQYF	TGTGCCAGCAGCCGCGGGACTAGCGGGGTCCAAGAGACCCAGTACTTC	TRBD2	NA	TRBV27	TRBJ2-5
CASSLPSHGELFF	TGTGCCAGCAGCTTGCCTAGCCACGGGGAGCTGTTTTTT	NA	once	TRBV5-6	TRBJ2-2
CASSVLGANEKLFF	TGTGCCAGCAGCGTTTTAGGGGCTAATGAAAAACTGTTTTTT	NA	few	TRBV9	TRBJ1-4
CASTEIAGAGELFF	TGTGCCAGCACCGAGATCGCGGGAGCCGGGGAGCTGTTTTTT	TRBD2	NA	TRBV2	TRBJ2-2
CASSPQGDTQYF	TGTGCCAGCAGCCCCCAGGGAGATACGCAGTATTTT	NA	once	TRBV7-6	TRBJ2-3
CASRPDRGEAFF	TGTGCCAGCAGACCCGACAGGGGTGAAGCTTTCTTT	TRBD1	NA	TRBV6-5	TRBJ1-1
CASSESRVGRGNTGELFF	TGCGCCAGCAGTGAAAGTAGGGTCGGCAGGGGTAACACCGGGGAGCTGTTTTTT	NA	few	TRBV10-1	TRBJ2-2
CASSLIGQGGSDEQFF	TGTGCCAGCAGCTTAATAGGTCAGGGAGGCAGCGATGAGCAGTTCTTC	NA	large	TRBV7-9	TRBJ2-1
CASSFADSQETQYF	TGCGCCAGCAGCTTTGCCGACAGCCAAGAGACCCAGTACTTC	NA	few	TRBV5-1	TRBJ2-5
CACQTGARSYNEQFF	TGTGCCTGCCAAACAGGGGCTAGGTCCTACAATGAGCAGTTCTTC	TRBD1	few	TRBV30	TRBJ2-1
CATGGPTNEKLFF	TGTGCCACTGGTGGGCCAACTAATGAAAAACTGTTTTTT	NA	NA	TRBV5-4	TRBJ1-4
CASSSPMNTEAFF	TGTGCCAGCAGCTCCCCCATGAACACTGAAGCTTTCTTT	NA	NA	TRBV7-9	TRBJ1-1
CAIGGDEQFF	TGTGCCATCGGGGGCGATGAGCAGTTCTTC	NA	NA	TRBV6-4	TRBJ2-1
CASSILAIYNEQFF	TGTGCCAGCAGCATACTAGCGATCTACAATGAGCAGTTCTTC	TRBD2	NA	TRBV5-5	TRBJ2-1
CATSPQDTGELFF	TGTGCCACCAGCCCTCAGGACACCGGGGAGCTGTTTTTT	NA	NA	TRBV7-3	TRBJ2-2
CASSVGGTGSYEQYF	TGTGCCAGCAGCGTAGGAGGGACAGGTTCCTACGAGCAGTACTTC	TRBD1	NA	TRBV9	TRBJ2-7
CASSLAGGFNGELFF	TGCGCCAGCAGCTTGGCGGGGGGTTTCAACGGGGAGCTGTTTTTT	TRBD2	once	TRBV5-1	TRBJ2-2
CATGTGPYEQYF	TGTGCCACCGGGACAGGCCCCTACGAGCAGTACTTC	TRBD1	NA	TRBV6-6	TRBJ2-7
CASSGLAGGADTQYF	TGCGCCAGCTCCGGACTAGCGGGAGGGGCAGATACGCAGTATTTT	TRBD2	NA	TRBV5-1	TRBJ2-3
CASTRRTGMEETQYF	TGCGCCAGCACCCGCCGGACAGGGATGGAAGAGACCCAGTACTTC	TRBD1	NA	TRBV5-1	TRBJ2-5
CAIRTGGTGIPSTEAFF	TGTGCCATCCGAACGGGGGGGACAGGGATCCCCAGCACTGAAGCTTTCTTT	TRBD1	NA	TRBV2	TRBJ1-1